What follows are 13 T cell receptor beta chains derived from one specimen sequenced in a study of shared clonotypes between healthy human individuals. Some clones are missing from TCRdb's copy, which holds only in-frame ones; the method was immunoSEQ multiplex PCR. Here the sample spans 500,000 to 550,000 clones, roughly 95% being singletons. Sequencing was carried out using naive CD4+ T cells sorted from blood. The subset: CD45RA+ positively selected. These TCRs come from a woman in her 30s in good health.

The chain employs TRBV5-8 and TRBJ1-5; D is possibly TRBD1 (6 bases). With 4 bases removed from V and 2 bases from J, the gap between germline ends came to 19 bases. The CDR3 has 17 residues. The germline V gene encodes CDR1 SGHTS and CDR2 YDEGEE. The CDR3: CASSPGDPRWRNQPQHF. The DNA for the CDR3 is TGTGCCAGCAGCCCAGGGGACCCCCGCTGGCGCAATCAGCCCCAGCATTTT.

V gene TRBV18 combines with J gene TRBJ2-7; 8 nucleotides match TRBD2. Germline loops: CDR1 KGHSH, CDR2 LQKENI. After removal of 6 bases from V and 7 bases from J, the junction contained 11 bases not matched to a gene. There are 14 residues in the CDR3. CDR3 sequence reads: CASSPGAGGEEQYF. The CDR3 nucleotides read TGTGCCAGCTCCCCCGGGGCGGGAGGAGAAGAGCAGTACTTC.

The chain couples TRBV29-1 to TRBJ2-5; D possibly uses TRBD1 or TRBD2 (7 bases each). V was shortened by 7 bases and J by 4 bases, with 19 bases between the two germline ends. The CDR3 contains 14 residues. Germline-derived CDR1 and CDR2 are SQVTM and ANQGSEA. DNA for the CDR3: TGCAGCGCAGGGGGGAGGGGGCCATTAGAGACCCAGTACTTC. Translating gives CSAGGRGPLETQYF.

The chain joins TRBV28 to TRBJ2-1; TRBD2 matches at 15 bases. The V segment lost 10 bases and the J segment 1 base; nucleotides outside the gene matches: 5. The CDR3 runs 16 residues. CDR1 is MDHEN and CDR2 is SYDVKM in the germline V gene. The CDR3 DNA follows: TGTGCCACCAGGACTAGCGGGAGGGGGTCCTACAATGAGCAGTTCTTC. Its translation: CATRTSGRGSYNEQFF.

This clone was picked up one time. The chain has TRBV11-2 and TRBJ2-2; 8 nucleotides line up with TRBD1. V shed 7 bases, J shed 1 base, and the junction held 5 bases outside the gene matches. This CDR3 has 15 residues. The V gene's germline CDR1 is SGHAT and CDR2 FQNNGV. The CDR3 here is CASKEGQVNTGELFF. The CDR3 DNA reads TGTGCCAGCAAGGAGGGACAGGTGAACACCGGGGAGCTGTTTTTT.

The rearrangement joins TRBV4-1 to TRBJ2-2; 14 bases line up with TRBD2. Germline V lookup: CDR1 MGHRA, CDR2 YSYEKL. This CDR3 contains 17 residues. With 3 bases clipped from V and 6 bases from J, the junction kept 6 bases outside the gene matches. The CDR3 nucleotides read TGCGCCAGCAGCCACCTGGGACTAGCGGGAGAAGCCGGGGAGCTGTTTTTT. It encodes CASSHLGLAGEAGELFF.

V is TRBV7-8 and J is TRBJ2-7, with 7 bases aligning to TRBD1. This CDR3 region has 15 residues. The V gene end was trimmed by 3 bases and the J gene end by 0 bases; junction bases not matched to a gene: 5. The germline gives CDR1 SGHVS, CDR2 FQNEAQ. The DNA for the CDR3 is TGTGCCAGCAGCTTGGCAGGGGACAGCTCCTACGAGCAGTACTTC. Amino acids: CASSLAGDSSYEQYF.

The rearrangement joins TRBV2 to TRBJ1-4, with 7 bases that match TRBD1. The CDR3 extends over 14 amino acids. The germline V gene has CDR1 SNHLY and CDR2 FYNNEI. V lost 6 bases, J lost 2 bases, and 3 bases stayed unmatched. The CDR3 bases are TGTGCCAGCAGGGCGACAGGGACTAATGAAAAACTGTTTTTT. This encodes CASRATGTNEKLFF.

The V gene is TRBV2, the J gene TRBJ1-1; D gene ambiguous. Germline V gives CDR1 SNHLY, CDR2 FYNNEI. The CDR3 loop spans 14 amino acids. V shed 1 base and J shed 0 bases, with 6 bases lying between them. This CDR3 is CASSEDVVNTEAFF. The CDR3 DNA is TGTGCCAGCAGTGAAGATGTCGTGAACACTGAAGCTTTCTTT.

The rearrangement links TRBV28 to TRBJ2-3; TRBD2 aligns across 8 bases. Losses at the gene ends were 3 bases for V and 5 bases for J; bases not matched to a gene: 7. CDR3 length: 15 residues. Germline V gene sequence: CDR1 MDHEN, CDR2 SYDVKM. The CDR3 DNA follows: TGTGCCAGCAGTTTCCCGGGAGGGCAGAAAGATACGCAGTATTTT. This codes for CASSFPGGQKDTQYF.

This rearrangement joins TRBV15 to TRBJ1-1, with unresolved D. The CDR3 has 16 residues. Germline assignment: CDR1 LNHNV and CDR2 YYDKDF (reference sequence). With 0 bases removed from V and 1 base from J, the gap between germline ends came to 12 bases. As DNA, the CDR3 is TGTGCCACCAGCAGAGATCGGGGTCACAGGAACACTGAAGCTTTCTTT. This encodes CATSRDRGHRNTEAFF.

The gene calls are TRBV4-1 and TRBJ2-5, with a weak D call TRBD2 (6 bases). The J call may be faulty, since TRBJ2-7 better matches the DNA end. CDR1 is MGHRA and CDR2 is YSYEKL in the germline V gene. CDR3 length: 13 residues. The CDR3: CASSQARGLEQYF. The DNA for the CDR3 is TGCGCCAGCAGCCAAGCTAGGGGACTCGAGCAGTACTTC.

The chain uses TRBV28 and TRBJ2-1; tentatively, D is TRBD2 (5 bases). V shed 4 bases and J shed 4 bases, with 20 bases lying between them. This CDR3 has 17 residues. Germline loops: CDR1 MDHEN, CDR2 SYDVKM. For the CDR3, the DNA is TGTGCCAGCAGTTCGCCACGGTTAGAGACTACGTACAATGAGCAGTTCTTC. Translating gives CASSSPRLETTYNEQFF.